Each of the 21 T cell receptor beta chains below was sequenced from the same sample in a study of cytomegalovirus exposure and HLA in healthy donors. Use of 60 Vbeta and 13 Jbeta primers characterized the PCR. Generated by immunoSEQ multiplex PCR, the TCRdb table keeps only in-frame clones and is missing some. The sample includes around 83,000 clones, around 80% of them seen just once. Sequenced material: PBMCs. Every receptor here comes from a male donor in good health and CMV-seropositive.

The CDR3 DNA follows: TGTGCCAGCAGTTCCCAGACAGGGGGCGCAGAGGCAATGGGGGCAGAGACCCAGTACTTC. Its protein product is CASSSQTGGAEAMGAETQYF. The chain carries TRBV28 and TRBJ2-5, with 10 bases lining up with TRBD1. The CDR3 is made up of 20 amino acids. After removal of 4 bases from V and 4 bases from J, the junction contained 21 bases not matched to a gene. Germline CDR1 MDHEN, CDR2 SYDVKM.

The chain uses TRBV14 and TRBJ1-6, with 8 nucleotides matching TRBD1. Germline-derived CDR1 and CDR2 are SGHDN and FVKESK. This CDR3 spans 15 amino acids. V trimming: 4 bases; J trimming: 5 bases; junction bases outside the gene matches: 4. DNA for the CDR3: TGTGCCAGCAGCCTCTCAGGGGGCAATAATTCACCCCTCCACTTT. This encodes CASSLSGGNNSPLHF.

J is TRBJ2-7 and V is TRBV5-4, with 7 nucleotides matching TRBD1. The CDR3 length is 15 residues. Germline CDR1 reads SGHNT; CDR2 reads YYREEE (reference sequence). Trimming took 4 bases from V and 0 from J; bases not matched to a gene: 7. The chain's CDR3 is CASSNPGQSSYEQYF. In DNA, the CDR3 is TGTGCCAGCAGCAACCCGGGACAGAGCTCCTACGAGCAGTACTTC.

The rearrangement joins TRBV10-3 to TRBJ2-3; 12 nucleotides align to TRBD2. Germline V gives CDR1 ENHRY, CDR2 SYGVKD. This CDR3 region has 16 residues. The V segment lost 6 bases and the J segment 7 bases; nucleotides outside the gene matches: 11. CDR3 nucleotides: TGTGCCATCAGCTACGGACTAGCGGGGAGCCGCAATACGCAGTATTTT. This codes for CAISYGLAGSRNTQYF.

This chain uses TRBV10-3 with TRBJ2-7; D gene ambiguous. CDR3 size: 15 residues. Germline CDR1 is ENHRY and CDR2 is SYGVKD. V lost 10 bases, J lost 4 bases, and 23 bases lay in between. This chain's CDR3 is CATQPSADNAYEQYF. The CDR3 DNA is TGTGCCACCCAACCCTCGGCAGACAACGCTTACGAGCAGTACTTC.

The chain carries TRBV28 and TRBJ1-1; 8 nucleotides align to TRBD1. The V gene end was trimmed by 4 bases and the J gene end by 4 bases; junction bases not matched to a gene: 8. Germline V gene lookup returns CDR1 MDHEN and CDR2 SYDVKM. This CDR3 is 15 amino acids long. The CDR3 region is CASSSTGVWRTEAFF. CDR3 nucleotides: TGTGCCAGCAGTTCGACAGGGGTTTGGCGCACTGAAGCTTTCTTT.

The chain carries TRBV6-1 and TRBJ1-5, with D possibly TRBD1 on 5 matching bases. The length of the CDR3 is 15 residues. Trimming took off 11 bases at V and 5 bases at J, with 22 bases between the two ends. Germline V gives CDR1 MNHNS, CDR2 SASEGT. The CDR3 DNA is TGTGCCGGATCCTCCCAGACAGAATACGATCAGCCCCAGCATTTT. Residues: CAGSSQTEYDQPQHF.

In its sample, this clone was seen a few times. The rearrangement links TRBV11-2 to TRBJ2-2; the D is unclear. The CDR3 totals 12 residues. The germline V gene has CDR1 SGHAT and CDR2 FQNNGV. V shed 2 bases and J shed 6 bases, with 4 bases lying between them. The CDR3 bases are TGTGCCAGCAGCTTACCGTCCGGGGAGCTGTTTTTT. Translation gives CASSLPSGELFF.

The J gene is TRBJ1-5, the V gene TRBV6-1, with a tentative D call TRBD1 (5 bases). CDR1 and CDR2 from the germline V gene are MNHNS and SASEGT. V dropped 4 bases and J dropped 6 bases, with 22 bases sitting between them. This CDR3 has 17 amino acids. CDR3 DNA: TGTGCCAGCAGTGGGGGAGGCAGGACATTACGAAGTCAGCCCCAGCATTTT. Its translation is CASSGGGRTLRSQPQHF.

The chain is built from TRBV30 and TRBJ1-2; D uncertain. From germline, CDR1 is GTSNPN and CDR2 SVGIG (reference sequence). The CDR3 is 13 residues long. Trimming took off 5 bases at V and 1 base at J, with 11 bases between the two ends. CDR3 sequence reads: CAWREWGNYGYTF. The CDR3 region has the DNA TGTGCCTGGCGGGAGTGGGGTAACTATGGCTACACCTTC.

The chain uses TRBV5-1 and TRBJ2-7, with TRBD1 as a possible D gene (6 bases). The CDR3 sequence is 12 residues long. Germline V gives CDR1 SGHRS, CDR2 YFSETQ. The V end was cut by 1 base, the J end by 6 bases, with 8 bases between. In DNA form, the CDR3 reads TGCGCCAGCAGCTTGCTGGGGGCCGAGCAGTACTTC. Amino acid sequence: CASSLLGAEQYF. The complete variable domain, with remaining parts taken from reference TRBV5-1 and TRBJ2-7, reads KAGVTQTPRYLIKTRGQQVTLSCSPISGHRSVSWYQQTPGQGLQFLFEYFSETQRNKGNFPGRFSGRQFSNSRSEMNVSTLELGDSALYLCASSLLGAEQYFGPGTRLTVT.

This chain links TRBV20-1 with TRBJ2-1; maybe TRBD1 (5 bases). The ends were cut back, 2 bases at V and 10 bases at J, with 6 bases in the middle. From germline, CDR1 is DFQATT and CDR2 SNEGSKA (reference sequence). The CDR3 is made up of 10 amino acids. As DNA, the CDR3 is TGCAGTGCTAGAAGGACAGAGCAGTTCTTC. Its translation is CSARRTEQFF.

The J gene is TRBJ2-7, the V gene TRBV27; TRBD2 matches 8 bases. This CDR3 is built from 14 residues. Germline V gene data show CDR1 as MNHEY and CDR2 as SMNVEV (reference sequence). The V and J ends lost 6 bases and 4 bases, in that order; junction bases with no gene match: 8. CDR3 amino acids: CASSLSGTSYEQYF. The CDR3 nucleotides are TGTGCCAGCAGCCTTAGCGGGACCTCGTACGAGCAGTACTTC.

The V gene is TRBV21-1, the J gene TRBJ2-1; TRBD2 is the table's D call and was not checked against the DNA. TRBV21-1 represents a pseudogene. The CDR3 has 19 amino acids. CDR3 loop: CASSGRLAGGPSSYNEQFF. The CDR3 region has the DNA TGTGCCAGCAGCGGTAGGCTAGCGGGGGGCCCGTCCTCCTACAATGAGCAGTTCTTC.

The gene calls are TRBV7-2 and TRBJ2-3; 8 bases line up with TRBD2. V lost 6 bases to trimming and J lost 6 bases; unmatched junction nucleotides: 20. The CDR3 runs to 18 residues. Germline V gene sequence: CDR1 SGHTA, CDR2 FQGNSA. CDR3 in DNA: TGTGCCAGCAGTTCGGGTGGGACGAGGCGGGGGGTGATGGATACGCAGTATTTT. It encodes CASSSGGTRRGVMDTQYF.

This clone appeared once. The J gene is TRBJ2-1, the V gene TRBV2; D is perhaps TRBD1 (6 bases). Germline CDR1 reads SNHLY; CDR2 reads FYNNEI. This CDR3 region has 16 residues. The ends were cut back, 6 bases at V and 2 bases at J, with 17 bases in the middle. DNA for the CDR3: TGTGCCAGCAGGGGGATCCAGGGGAGCCCCTACAATGAGCAGTTCTTC. Translated: CASRGIQGSPYNEQFF.

V is TRBV5-4 and J is TRBJ2-1; 14 bases are a match to TRBD2. The germline V gene has CDR1 SGHNT and CDR2 YYREEE (reference sequence). This CDR3 spans 15 amino acids. V shed 4 bases and J 5 bases; nucleotides not matched to a gene: 2. This CDR3 is CASSPGLAGDNEQFF. CDR3 DNA: TGTGCCAGCAGCCCGGGACTAGCGGGGGACAATGAGCAGTTCTTC.

The gene calls are TRBV10-2 and TRBJ2-7; 9 positions agree with TRBD1. From germline, CDR1 is WSHSY and CDR2 SAAADI. With 6 bases clipped from V and 3 bases from J, the junction kept 3 bases outside the gene matches. This CDR3 has 13 residues. CDR3 in DNA: TGCGCCAGCAGACAGGGGGCGAACTACGAGCAGTACTTC. Amino acids: CASRQGANYEQYF.

This clone was seen only once. The genes are TRBV27 and TRBJ2-2, with 10 nucleotides matching TRBD2. Germline lookup yields CDR1 MNHEY and CDR2 SMNVEV (reference sequence). This CDR3 comprises 21 residues. The V and J ends lost 2 bases and 6 bases, in that order; junction bases with no gene match: 21. The CDR3 here is CASSLKDAVFGVAGGSGELFF. In DNA, the CDR3 is TGTGCCAGCAGTTTAAAGGACGCAGTATTTGGGGTAGCGGGAGGATCCGGGGAGCTGTTTTTT.

The rearrangement links TRBV19 to TRBJ1-1; 10 bases align to TRBD1. The V gene's germline CDR1 is LNHDA and CDR2 SQIVND (reference sequence). This CDR3 is built from 13 residues. The V and J ends lost 3 bases and 6 bases, in that order; junction bases with no gene match: 1. The CDR3, as DNA: TGTGCCAGTAGTATGGGGACAGGGGCTGAAGCTTTCTTT. Translated: CASSMGTGAEAFF.

This clone occurred a few times. The chain has TRBV2 and TRBJ1-1; no reliable D call. The CDR3 runs 15 residues. Germline loops: CDR1 SNHLY, CDR2 FYNNEI. V lost 3 bases to trimming and J lost 3 bases, with 14 bases between them. CDR3 sequence reads: CASSDDQAAYTEAFF. The CDR3 DNA follows: TGTGCCAGCAGTGACGATCAAGCCGCTTACACTGAAGCTTTCTTT.